This TCR beta chain is from a study of TIL therapy for anti-PD-1-resistant metastatic lung cancer (dated by TCRdb to the early 2020s). Notes on the research overall: Tumors were harvested before any PD-1/PD-L1 blockade; patients then received nivolumab, and those progressing received lymphodepletion, expanded TIL infusion and IL-2. Across the cohort, whole-exome sequencing showed a median non-synonymous tumor mutation burden of roughly 1.5 mutations per megabase. The cohort was predominantly lung adenocarcinoma, with four EGFR-mutant and two ALK-rearranged tumors, and half of patients were current or former smokers. Clonotypes were tracked across tumor, expanded TIL product and serial blood samples by T cell receptor beta sequencing of tumor and peripheral blood. Enrolled patients had a median age of around 50 years (range about 35-85) and a median tumor PD-L1 proportion score of 6%. What the work shows at the level of the full study, not this receptor alone: The cohort was highly selected, with more treatment-naive, never-smoker and oncogene-addicted patients than typical, limiting generalizability. The study protocol defined all tumor marker inferences as exploratory. The baseline peripheral repertoire was partially replaced by infused TIL clonotypes, which then decayed over months, and no apparent association between persistence and response was found.

The time point label for this specimen denotes: pre-treatment sample, taken before nivolumab and TIL therapy. Adults with stage 4 NSCLC were enrolled from late 2017 to January 2020 in a dual-center phase I trial. The samples were drawn from an open-label, single-arm phase I trial testing tumor-infiltrating lymphocyte therapy combined with nivolumab in advanced non-small cell lung cancer. Blood mononuclear cells from EDTA tubes were isolated by Ficoll gradient, snap-frozen as pellets, and DNA was extracted with a Qiagen mini-prep kit. CDR3 length: 14 amino acids, cysteine to phenylalanine. The CDR3 DNA has 42 bases and is translated from base 1. V and J are trimmed by 3 bases and 0 bases, and the gene matches miss 3 bases of the junction. Sequences SQVTM (CDR1) and ANQGSEA (CDR2) are obtained from the germline V gene. The immunoSEQ v3 hsTCRB kit was used to amplify TCR beta CDR3 regions from genomic DNA through bias-controlled multiplex PCR. TCR libraries were sequenced on an Illumina NextSeq 500 to around 1.9 million read pairs for survey level or roughly 4.5-6.5 million for deep level. Under the source paper's analysis protocol: V, D and J genes were assigned, non-productive sequences were removed, and clonality was reported by immunoSEQ Analyzer software. Repertoires of infused TIL and blood were compared using productive Simpson clonality and the Morisita overlap index of productive TRB rearrangements. Absolute clonotype counts in blood were estimated as lymphocyte count times CD3+ fraction times the clone's productive frequency. Not all clones reach the TCRdb copy of this immuneACCESS table, which keeps in-frame sequences only. Checked studies attribute under half of the gap to unresolved V genes and leave the rest unexplained. That table supplies the V and J calls and clone size; D and trimming were determined from the DNA. Here the sample has about 36,000 clones; around 67% occur a single time. Of the sample, about 6% is held by the ten largest clones.

This clone was counted a few times. The specificity of this receptor is unknown. No much larger clone is present one base from it, and per-base qualities are unavailable. In this chain, TRBV29-1 is recombined with TRBJ1-1, and TRBD1 matches 8 of the central bases. Source: blood, taken at baseline. The source of this sequence is a person aged 25-85 years with non-small cell lung cancer. CDR3 sequence: CSVDGTGMNTEAFF. The nucleotide sequence is TGCAGCGTTGATGGGACAGGCATGAACACTGAAGCTTTCTTT.